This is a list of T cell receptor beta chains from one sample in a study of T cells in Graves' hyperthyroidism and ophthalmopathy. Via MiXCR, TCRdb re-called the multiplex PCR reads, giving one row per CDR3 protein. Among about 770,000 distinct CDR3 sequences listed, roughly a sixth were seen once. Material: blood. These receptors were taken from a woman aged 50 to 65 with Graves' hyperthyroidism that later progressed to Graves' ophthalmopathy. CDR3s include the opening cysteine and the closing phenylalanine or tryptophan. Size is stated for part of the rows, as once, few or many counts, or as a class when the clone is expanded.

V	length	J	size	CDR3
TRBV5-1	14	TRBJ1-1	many	CASSLEEPNTEAFF
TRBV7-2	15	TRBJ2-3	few	CASSRSGLRTDTQYF
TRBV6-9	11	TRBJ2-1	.	CASSYGGEQFF
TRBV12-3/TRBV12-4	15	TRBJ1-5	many	CASSLDSGSDQPQHF
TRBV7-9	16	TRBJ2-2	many	CASSLGLAVNTGELFF
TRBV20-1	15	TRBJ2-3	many	CSPRMFRTSEHTQYF
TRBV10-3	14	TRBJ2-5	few	CAISFGQGQETQYF
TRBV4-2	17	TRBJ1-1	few	CASSHAGTVSMNTEAFF
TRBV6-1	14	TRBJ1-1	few	CASSHTRDPPRAFF
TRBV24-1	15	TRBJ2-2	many	CATSDSGNRAGELFF
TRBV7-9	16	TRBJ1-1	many	CASSPPSGTVNTEAFF
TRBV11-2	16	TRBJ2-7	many	CASSLDSGRQSYEQYF
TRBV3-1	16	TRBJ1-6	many	CASSQTREGGNSPLHF
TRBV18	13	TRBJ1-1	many	CASSPNVNTEAFF
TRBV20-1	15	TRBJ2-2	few	CSAAVGGPNTGELFF
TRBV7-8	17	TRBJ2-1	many	CASSPDPGLAYYNEQFF
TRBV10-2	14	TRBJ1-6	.	CASNPGQDNSPLHF
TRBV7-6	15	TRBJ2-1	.	CASSPPLEPRNEQFF
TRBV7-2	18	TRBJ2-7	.	CASRRPGQGAKSSYEQYF
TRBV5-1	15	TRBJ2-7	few	CASSLHRDRGNEQYF
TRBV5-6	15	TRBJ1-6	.	CASSLKASFDSPLHF
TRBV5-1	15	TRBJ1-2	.	CASSLEGQGPSGYTF
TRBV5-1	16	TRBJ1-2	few	CASSLARDRGDYGYTF
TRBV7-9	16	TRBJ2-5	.	CASSLTFTGDRETQYF
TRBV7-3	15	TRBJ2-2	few	CASSKTGGGTGELFF
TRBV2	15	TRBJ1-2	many	CASSDWTMTNYGYTF
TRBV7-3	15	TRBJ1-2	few	CASSPLGGRVDGYTF
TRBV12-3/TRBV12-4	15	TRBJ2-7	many	CASRNGTLSSYEQYF
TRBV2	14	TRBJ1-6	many	CASSVTGQDSPLHF
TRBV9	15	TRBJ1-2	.	CASSPLPAATYGYTF
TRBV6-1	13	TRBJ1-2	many	CASSEGGYYGYTF
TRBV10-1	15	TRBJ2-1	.	CASSEGTGPYNEQFF
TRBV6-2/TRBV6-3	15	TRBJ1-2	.	CASSYADRPNYGYTF
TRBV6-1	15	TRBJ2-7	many	CASSGVTGPVGEQYF
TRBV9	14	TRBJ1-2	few	CASSVEGSNYGYTF
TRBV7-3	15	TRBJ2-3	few	CASSLGLAGEDTQYF
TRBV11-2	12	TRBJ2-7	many	CASNGGGPKEYF
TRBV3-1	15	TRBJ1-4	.	CASSYDRATNEKLFF
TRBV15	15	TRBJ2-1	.	CATLGVAGGYNEQFF
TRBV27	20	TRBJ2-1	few	CASSLSHLTVTEVSYNEQFF
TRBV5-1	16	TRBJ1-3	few	CASSLKEGNSGNTIYF
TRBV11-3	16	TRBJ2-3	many	CASSLGQEPRTDTQYF
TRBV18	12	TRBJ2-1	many	CASSPGGSEQFF
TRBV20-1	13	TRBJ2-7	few	CSAKRQTAYEQYF
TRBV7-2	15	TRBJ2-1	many	CASSLKGSGYNEQFF